This T cell receptor (beta chain) was recorded in a study of blood T cell repertoires in COVID-19. Study in general: Collection of acute and convalescent COVID-19 samples took place in the United States, Italy and Spain. PBMCs, B-cell-depleted T cells, or T cells provided the cDNA or gDNA that made up the material.

Looked up from germline, CDR1 is SGHVS and CDR2 is FNYEAQ. With 5 bases removed from V and 5 bases from J, the gap between germline ends came to 13 bases. The CDR3 is made up of 14 amino acids. In the study's own analysis: Amplifying reference gene primers gave estimates of nucleated cell counts. Measured with immunoSEQ multiplex PCR; TCRdb has only the in-frame clones, and not every one. The V and J calls and the clone size are those of that table, but D and trimming were determined from the DNA. The repertoire includes more than 300,000 clones, more than 70% of them detected once, and 1.6% sits in the top ten. Seattle's cohort entered during active infection and was followed longitudinally.

Sequenced: peripheral blood. The V and J genes are TRBV7-6 and TRBJ1-3; a possible D gene is TRBD1 (5 bases). This receptor was obtained from a woman aged 30 to 39 with COVID-19, enrolled during active disease. The chain's CDR3 is CASSPGFLRNTIYF. CDR3 bases: TGTGCCAGCAGCCCAGGGTTCTTACGAAACACCATATATTTT.